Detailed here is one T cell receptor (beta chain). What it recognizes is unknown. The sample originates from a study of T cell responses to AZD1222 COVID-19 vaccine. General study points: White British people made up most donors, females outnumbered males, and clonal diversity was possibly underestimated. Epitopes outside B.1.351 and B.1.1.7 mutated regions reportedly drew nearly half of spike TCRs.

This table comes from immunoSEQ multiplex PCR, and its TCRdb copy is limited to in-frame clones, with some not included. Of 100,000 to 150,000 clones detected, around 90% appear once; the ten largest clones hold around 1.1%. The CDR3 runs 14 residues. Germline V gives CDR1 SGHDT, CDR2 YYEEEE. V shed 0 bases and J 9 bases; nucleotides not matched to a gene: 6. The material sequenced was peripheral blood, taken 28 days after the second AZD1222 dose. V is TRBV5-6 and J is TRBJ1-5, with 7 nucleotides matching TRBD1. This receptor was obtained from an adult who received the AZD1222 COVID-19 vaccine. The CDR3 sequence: CASSLGQGLMPQHF. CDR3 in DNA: TGTGCCAGCAGCTTGGGACAGGGACTTATGCCCCAGCATTTT.